A selection of T cell receptor beta chains follows, all from one sample in a study of T-cell reconstitution after alpha-beta-depleted transplantation in children. TCRdb ran MiXCR on the PCR reads and lists one entry per CDR3 protein. The repertoire holds roughly 670,000 distinct CDR3 sequences, with less than 15% as singletons. The sequenced sample was PBMCs, obtained before TCRalphabeta/CD19-depleted stem cell transplant. These receptors were obtained from a girl aged 2-10 years with congenital amegakaryocytic thrombocytopenia, due to receive a stem cell transplant. CDR3s include the opening cysteine and the closing phenylalanine or tryptophan. The order of the fields is V gene, clone size, J gene, CDR3 protein. Clone size is not always given. Where it is, it says once, few, many or a class for expanded clones.

TRBV5-6	many	TRBJ1-2	CASSLRSDYGYTF
TRBV29-1	many	TRBJ2-5	CSVDSNRDIQETQYF
TRBV7-3	many	TRBJ2-1	CASSLPPGNNEQFF
TRBV5-1	many	TRBJ1-6	CASSLSGVTRNSPLHF
TRBV5-1	-	TRBJ2-3	CASGRGLTTDTQYF
TRBV14	few	TRBJ1-5	CARGQGLPQPQHF
TRBV5-1	few	TRBJ1-1	CASSDPTEDSPEAFF
TRBV12-3/TRBV12-4	-	TRBJ2-2	CASNPGARGELFF
TRBV20-1	-	TRBJ2-1	CSARGRLGNEQFF
TRBV6-5	many	TRBJ1-1	CASSYSFRNTEAFF
TRBV15	few	TRBJ2-7	CATSRDLAGMSNEQYF
TRBV20-1	few	TRBJ2-6	CSAGQGALAGANVLTF
TRBV27	-	TRBJ2-3	CASTKTGRPDTQYF
TRBV7-8	-	TRBJ1-1	CASRSSDTEAFF
TRBV20-1	many	TRBJ1-1	CSAMNTEAFF
TRBV20-1	many	TRBJ2-3	CSARVRYRGTISTDTQYF
TRBV12-3/TRBV12-4	many	TRBJ2-3	CASSDDTQYF
TRBV5-1	many	TRBJ2-4	CASSLGQGSKNIQYF
TRBV28	many	TRBJ2-5	CASTPRLGETQYF
TRBV12-3/TRBV12-4	few	TRBJ2-7	CASSFLWEGEQYF
TRBV14	few	TRBJ2-1	CASSLTSEQFF
TRBV20-1	many	TRBJ2-7	CSATRLAQVYEQYF
TRBV6-4	many	TRBJ2-3	CASSENSGSNTQYF
TRBV20-1	-	TRBJ2-1	CSARTSDEQFF
TRBV5-1	many	TRBJ2-7	CASSPNRDTVYEQYF
TRBV3-1	few	TRBJ1-4	CASSQGRGRFPINEKLFF
TRBV7-3	few	TRBJ2-5	CASDLAGETQYF
TRBV25-1	few	TRBJ1-6	CASRVSSSPLHF
TRBV28	many	TRBJ2-7	CASRPPLQGYEQYF
TRBV5-8	many	TRBJ1-1	CASRVNMNTEAFF
TRBV27	many	TRBJ1-5	CASRRGPSNQPQHF
TRBV5-5	-	TRBJ2-1	CASSFLLVRPYNEQFF
TRBV20-1	-	TRBJ2-2	CSASYGTSGTGELFF
TRBV5-1	-	TRBJ2-5	CASSLALAGASETQYF
TRBV7-8	-	TRBJ2-7	CASSSSRGHEQYF
TRBV7-6	few	TRBJ2-1	CASSPGTGLSNEQFF
TRBV18	-	TRBJ1-1	CASSRDAEAFF